The subject of this entry is one T cell receptor beta chain. This record belongs to a study of blood T cell repertoires in COVID-19. Across the study: Sample material is recorded as cDNA or gDNA derived from T cells, B-cell-depleted T cells, or PBMCs.

CDR3 length equals 14 residues. CDR1 LGHDT and CDR2 YNNKEL come from the germline V gene (reference sequence). The J segment lost 7 bases and the V segment lost 3 bases, leaving 3 bases of the junction unmatched. Per the original data handling: Estimated nucleated cell counts came from reference gene primer amplification. Produced via immunoSEQ multiplex PCR; TCRdb's table is partial and in-frame only. V, J and clone size reflect that table, while D and trimming were determined from the DNA. The repertoire consists of 350,000 to 400,000 clones, with about 90% occurring once and the leading ten covering about 3%. Participants came from about 24 US areas, aged roughly 18 to 89 years. Cohorts were determined from participant-reported clinical history.

The clonotype originates from a woman in her 30s who had recovered from COVID-19. The sequencing input was PBMCs or T cells enriched from blood (not recorded which). The chain combines TRBV3-1 (or the pseudogene TRBV3-2) with TRBJ2-1; 10 bases fit TRBD1. CDR3 sequence (DNA): TGTGCCAGCAGCCAGAGGGACAGGGGTAATGAGCAGTTCTTC. This gives the protein CASSQRDRGNEQFF.